This record covers a single T cell receptor beta chain. Its target is unknown. TCRdb keeps only in-frame clones here, not all; method: immunoSEQ multiplex PCR. This table holds 150,000 to 200,000 clones, around 92% found once. This record comes from a study of T cell responses to AZD1222 COVID-19 vaccine. The study, taken as a whole, reports: Reports indicate that nearly half of spike-specific TCRs are directed at unmutated variant regions. Baseline seropositives among AZD1222 recipients totaled only six or seven.

There are 13 residues in the CDR3. Germline CDR1 is MNHEY and CDR2 is SMNVEV (reference sequence). Trimming removed 7 bases from V and 9 bases from J; junction bases left unmatched: 3. The sequencing here drew on peripheral blood, taken 28 days after the second AZD1222 dose. The V gene is TRBV27, the J gene TRBJ1-6, with 10 bases lining up with TRBD1. The TCR comes from an adult who received the AZD1222 COVID-19 vaccine. The CDR3 sequence: CASKGTGVSPLHF. CDR3 in DNA: TGTGCCAGCAAGGGGACAGGGGTTTCACCCCTCCACTTT.